This paragraph covers one T cell receptor beta chain sequence. Its antigen is unknown. This sample was taken from a study of T cell repertoires in cytomegalovirus infection. Study-wide background: In public TCR beta signatures, there were indications of both CMV infection and matching HLA type.

Study-wide results and limits: Cumulative public TCR beta family frequency identified carriers of CMV plus the relevant HLA.

One entry per CDR3 protein results from TCRdb running MiXCR on the reads. The sample carries about 680,000 distinct CDR3 sequences, 20% to 25% recorded once. The sample was CD8+ T cells from PBMCs. The TCR comes from a human donor in good health (CMV status not recorded). Some clones in this sample may be carry-over from other donors' samples.

The CDR3 spells CASSSSPQLETQYF. The DNA of the CDR3 is TGTGCCAGCAGTTCCAGCCCACAGTTGGAGACCCAGTACTTC. The chain carries TRBV25-1 and TRBJ2-5; D call uncertain. This CDR3 region has 14 residues. CDR1 MGHDK and CDR2 SYGVNS come from the germline V gene. V shed 5 bases and J shed 5 bases, with 15 bases lying between them.